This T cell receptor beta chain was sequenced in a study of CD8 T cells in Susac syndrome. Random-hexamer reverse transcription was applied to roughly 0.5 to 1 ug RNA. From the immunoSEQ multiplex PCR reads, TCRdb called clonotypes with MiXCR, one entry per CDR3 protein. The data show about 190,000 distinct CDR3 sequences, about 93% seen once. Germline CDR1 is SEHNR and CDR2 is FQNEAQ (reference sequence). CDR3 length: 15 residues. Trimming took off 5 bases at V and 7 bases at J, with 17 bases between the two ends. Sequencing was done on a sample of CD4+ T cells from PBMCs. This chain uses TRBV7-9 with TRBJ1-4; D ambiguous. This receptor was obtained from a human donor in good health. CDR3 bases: TGTGCCAGCAGCAATAATCCGCAAAGTTCTGAAAAACTGTTTTTT. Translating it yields CASSNNPQSSEKLFF.